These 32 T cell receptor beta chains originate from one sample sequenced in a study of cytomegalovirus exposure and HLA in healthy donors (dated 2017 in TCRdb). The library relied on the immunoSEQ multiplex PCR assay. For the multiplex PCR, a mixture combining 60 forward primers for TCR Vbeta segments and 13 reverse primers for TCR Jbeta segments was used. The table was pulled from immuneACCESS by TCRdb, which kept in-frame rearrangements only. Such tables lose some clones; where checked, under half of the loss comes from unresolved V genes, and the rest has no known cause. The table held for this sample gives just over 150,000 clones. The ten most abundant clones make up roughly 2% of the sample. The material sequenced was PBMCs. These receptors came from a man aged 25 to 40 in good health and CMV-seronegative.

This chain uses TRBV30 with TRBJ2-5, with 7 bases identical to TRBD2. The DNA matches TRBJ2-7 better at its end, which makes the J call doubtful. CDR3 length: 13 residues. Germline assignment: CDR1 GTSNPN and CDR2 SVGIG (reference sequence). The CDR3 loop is CAWKTGGRREQYF. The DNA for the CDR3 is TGTGCCTGGAAAACGGGAGGAAGACGCGAGCAGTACTTC.

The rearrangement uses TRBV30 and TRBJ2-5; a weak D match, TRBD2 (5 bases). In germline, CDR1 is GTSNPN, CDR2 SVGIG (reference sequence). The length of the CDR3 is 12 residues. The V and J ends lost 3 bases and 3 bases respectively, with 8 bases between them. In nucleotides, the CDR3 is TGTGCCTGGAGCCTAGCTGAAGAGACCCAGTACTTC. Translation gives CAWSLAEETQYF.

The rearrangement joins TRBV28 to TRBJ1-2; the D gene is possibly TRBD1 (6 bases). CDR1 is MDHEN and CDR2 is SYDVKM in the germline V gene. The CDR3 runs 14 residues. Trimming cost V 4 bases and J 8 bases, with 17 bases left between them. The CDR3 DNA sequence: TGTGCCAGCAGTTCTCCGGGAAGGGGGTACGGCTACACCTTC. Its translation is CASSSPGRGYGYTF.

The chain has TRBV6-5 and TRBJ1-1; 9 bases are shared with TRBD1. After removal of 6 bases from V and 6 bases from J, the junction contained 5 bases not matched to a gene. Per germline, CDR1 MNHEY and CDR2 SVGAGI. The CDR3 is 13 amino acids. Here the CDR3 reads CASRQGAGSEAFF. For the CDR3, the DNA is TGTGCCAGCAGACAGGGGGCAGGCTCTGAAGCTTTCTTT.

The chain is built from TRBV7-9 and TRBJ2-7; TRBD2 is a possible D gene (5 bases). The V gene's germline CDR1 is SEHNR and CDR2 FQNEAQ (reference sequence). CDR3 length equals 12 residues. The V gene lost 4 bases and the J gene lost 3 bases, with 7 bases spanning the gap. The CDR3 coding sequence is TGTGCCAGCAGCTCCGACTACTACGAGCAGTACTTC. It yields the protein CASSSDYYEQYF.

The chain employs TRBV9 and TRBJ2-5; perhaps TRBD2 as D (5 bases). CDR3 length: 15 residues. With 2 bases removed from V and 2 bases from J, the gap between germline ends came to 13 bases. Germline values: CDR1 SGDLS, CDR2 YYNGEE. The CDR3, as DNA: TGTGCCAGCAGCGTTTCTCCCAGCGGACAAGAGACCCAGTACTTC. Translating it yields CASSVSPSGQETQYF.

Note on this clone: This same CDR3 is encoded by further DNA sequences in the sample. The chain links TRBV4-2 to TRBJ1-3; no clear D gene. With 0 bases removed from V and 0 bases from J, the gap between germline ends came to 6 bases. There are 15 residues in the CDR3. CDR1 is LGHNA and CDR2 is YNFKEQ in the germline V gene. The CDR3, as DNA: TGTGCCAGCAGCCAAGAAGACTACTCTGGAAACACCATATATTTT. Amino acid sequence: CASSQEDYSGNTIYF.

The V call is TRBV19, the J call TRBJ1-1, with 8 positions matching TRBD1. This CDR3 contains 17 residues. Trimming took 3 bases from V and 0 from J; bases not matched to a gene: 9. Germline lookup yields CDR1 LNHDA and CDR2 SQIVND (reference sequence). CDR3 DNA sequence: TGTGCCAGTAGTATGAGCCAGGGGGCCCCGTTGAACACTGAAGCTTTCTTT. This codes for CASSMSQGAPLNTEAFF.

The CDR3 DNA sequence: TGTGCCAGCTCATCGGTCCGGGACAGCATGAACACTGAAGCTTTCTTT. This gives the protein CASSSVRDSMNTEAFF. The rearrangement uses TRBV18 and TRBJ1-1, with 7 bases that match TRBD1. V gave up 5 bases and J gave up 0 bases; unmatched junction bases: 9. CDR3 length equals 16 residues. The germline gives CDR1 KGHSH, CDR2 LQKENI.

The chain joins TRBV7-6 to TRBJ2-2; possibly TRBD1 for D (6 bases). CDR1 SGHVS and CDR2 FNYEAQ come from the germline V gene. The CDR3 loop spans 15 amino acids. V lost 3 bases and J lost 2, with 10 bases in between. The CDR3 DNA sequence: TGTGCCAGCAGCTTGGGACACCGAAACACCGGGGAGCTGTTTTTT. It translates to CASSLGHRNTGELFF. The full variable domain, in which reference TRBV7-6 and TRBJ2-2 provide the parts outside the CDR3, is GAGVSQSPRYKVTKRGQDVALRCDPISGHVSLYWYRQALGQGPEFLTYFNYEAQQDKSGLPNDRFSAERPEGSISTLTIQRTEQRDSAMYRCASSLGHRNTGELFFGEGSRLTVL.

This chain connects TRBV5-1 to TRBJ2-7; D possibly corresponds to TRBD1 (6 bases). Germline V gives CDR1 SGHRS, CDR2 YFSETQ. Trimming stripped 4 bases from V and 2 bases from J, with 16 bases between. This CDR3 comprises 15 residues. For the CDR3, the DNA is TGCGCCAGCAGCCATCTTCAGGGGTTCGCCTACGAGCAGTACTTC. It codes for CASSHLQGFAYEQYF.

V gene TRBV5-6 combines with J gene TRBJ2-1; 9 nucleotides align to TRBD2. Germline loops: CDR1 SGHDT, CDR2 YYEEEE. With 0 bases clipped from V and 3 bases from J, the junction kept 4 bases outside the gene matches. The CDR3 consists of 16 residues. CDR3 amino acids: CASSLGSGGYYNEQFF. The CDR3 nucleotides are TGTGCCAGCAGCTTGGGTAGCGGGGGTTACTACAATGAGCAGTTCTTC. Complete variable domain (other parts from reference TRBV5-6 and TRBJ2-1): DAGVTQSPTHLIKTRGQQVTLRCSPKSGHDTVSWYQQALGQGPQFIFQYYEEEERQRGNFPDRFSGHQFPNYSSELNVNALLLGDSALYLCASSLGSGGYYNEQFFGPGTRLTVL.

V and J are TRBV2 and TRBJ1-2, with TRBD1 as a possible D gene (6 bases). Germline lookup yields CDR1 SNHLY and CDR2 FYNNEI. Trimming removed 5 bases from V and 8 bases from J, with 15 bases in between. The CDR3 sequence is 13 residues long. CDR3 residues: CASSRDPGQGYTF. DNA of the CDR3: TGTGCCAGCAGTCGGGACCCTGGACAGGGCTACACCTTC.

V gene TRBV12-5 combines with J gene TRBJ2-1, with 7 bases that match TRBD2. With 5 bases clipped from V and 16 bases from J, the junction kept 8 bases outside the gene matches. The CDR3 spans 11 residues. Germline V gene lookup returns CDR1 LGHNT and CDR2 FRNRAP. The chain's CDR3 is CASGPKGRVFF. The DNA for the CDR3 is TGTGCTAGTGGTCCAAAGGGGAGGGTCTTCTTC.

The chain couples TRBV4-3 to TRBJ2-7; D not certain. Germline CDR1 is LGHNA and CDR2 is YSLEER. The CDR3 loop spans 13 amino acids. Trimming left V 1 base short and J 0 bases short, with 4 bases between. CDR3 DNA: TGCGCCAGCAGCCAAGGCTACTCCTACGAGCAGTACTTC. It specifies CASSQGYSYEQYF.

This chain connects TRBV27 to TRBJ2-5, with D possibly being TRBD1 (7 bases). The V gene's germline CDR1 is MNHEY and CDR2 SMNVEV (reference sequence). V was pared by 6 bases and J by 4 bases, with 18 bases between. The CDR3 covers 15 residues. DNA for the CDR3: TGTGCCAGCAGATTCGGCTCTCAGGGGGGAGAGACCCAGTACTTC. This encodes CASRFGSQGGETQYF.

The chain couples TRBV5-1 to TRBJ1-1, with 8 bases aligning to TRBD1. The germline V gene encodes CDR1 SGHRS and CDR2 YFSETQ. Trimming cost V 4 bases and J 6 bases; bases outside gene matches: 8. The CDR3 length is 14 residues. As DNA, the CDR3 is TGCGCCAGCAGCGGCGGGACAGGCGGCCCTGAAGCTTTCTTT. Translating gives CASSGGTGGPEAFF.

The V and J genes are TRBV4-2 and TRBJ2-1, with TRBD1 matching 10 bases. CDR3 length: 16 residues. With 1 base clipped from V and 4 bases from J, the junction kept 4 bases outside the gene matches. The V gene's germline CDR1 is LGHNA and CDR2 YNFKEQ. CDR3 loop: CASSQGRDRGYNEQFF. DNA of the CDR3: TGTGCCAGCAGCCAAGGTCGGGACAGGGGTTACAATGAGCAGTTCTTC.

The CDR3 sequence is CASSLRWQGAYEQYF. The CDR3 bases are TGTGCCAGCAGTTTAAGGTGGCAGGGGGCCTACGAGCAGTACTTC. The chain carries TRBV27 and TRBJ2-7; 7 positions match TRBD1. V trimming: 2 bases; J trimming: 2 bases; junction bases outside the gene matches: 6. Germline V CDR1 and CDR2: MNHEY, SMNVEV (reference sequence). The CDR3 has 15 amino acids.

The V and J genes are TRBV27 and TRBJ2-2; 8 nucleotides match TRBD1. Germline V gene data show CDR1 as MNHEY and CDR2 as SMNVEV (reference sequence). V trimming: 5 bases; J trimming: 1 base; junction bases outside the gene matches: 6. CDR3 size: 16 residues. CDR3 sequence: CASSPADRVNTGELFF. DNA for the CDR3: TGTGCCAGCAGTCCGGCGGACAGGGTGAACACCGGGGAGCTGTTTTTT.

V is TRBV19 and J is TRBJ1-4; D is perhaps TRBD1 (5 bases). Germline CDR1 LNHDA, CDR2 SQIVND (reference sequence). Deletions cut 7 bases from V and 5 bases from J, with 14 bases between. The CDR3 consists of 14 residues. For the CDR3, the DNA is TGTGCCAGTACCCGAGGACATACAAATGAAAAACTGTTTTTT. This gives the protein CASTRGHTNEKLFF.

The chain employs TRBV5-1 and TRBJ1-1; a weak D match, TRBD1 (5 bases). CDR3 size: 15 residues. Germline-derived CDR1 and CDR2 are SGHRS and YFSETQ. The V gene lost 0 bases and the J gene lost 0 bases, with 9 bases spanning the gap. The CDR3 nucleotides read TGCGCCAGCAGCTTGGAAGGGGTTCTGAACACTGAAGCTTTCTTT. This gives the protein CASSLEGVLNTEAFF.

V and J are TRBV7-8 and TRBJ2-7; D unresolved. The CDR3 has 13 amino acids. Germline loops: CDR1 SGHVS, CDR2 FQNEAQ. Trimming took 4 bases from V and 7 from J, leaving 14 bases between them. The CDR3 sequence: CASSSETGYEQYF. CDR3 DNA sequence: TGTGCCAGCAGCTCCGAGACTGGATATGAGCAGTACTTC.

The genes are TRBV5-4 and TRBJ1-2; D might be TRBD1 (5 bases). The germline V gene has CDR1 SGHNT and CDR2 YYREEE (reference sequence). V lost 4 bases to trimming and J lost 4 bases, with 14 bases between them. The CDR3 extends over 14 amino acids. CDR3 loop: CASSGGTFPYGYTF. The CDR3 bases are TGTGCCAGCAGCGGGGGGACGTTCCCCTATGGCTACACCTTC.

CDR3 region: CASSSGLAGSQETQYF. The CDR3 DNA follows: TGTGCCAGCAGTTCCGGACTAGCGGGATCCCAAGAGACCCAGTACTTC. The rearrangement joins TRBV28 to TRBJ2-5; 12 positions match TRBD2. Germline-derived CDR1 and CDR2 are MDHEN and SYDVKM. The length of the CDR3 is 16 residues. V lost 4 bases and J lost 1; bases outside the gene matches: 4.

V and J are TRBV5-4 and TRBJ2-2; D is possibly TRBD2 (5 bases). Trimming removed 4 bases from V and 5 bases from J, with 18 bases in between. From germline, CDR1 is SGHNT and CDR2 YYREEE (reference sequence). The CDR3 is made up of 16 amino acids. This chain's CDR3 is CASSRAREGRTGELFF. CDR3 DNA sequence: TGTGCCAGCAGCCGAGCCCGGGAAGGGAGAACCGGGGAGCTGTTTTTT.

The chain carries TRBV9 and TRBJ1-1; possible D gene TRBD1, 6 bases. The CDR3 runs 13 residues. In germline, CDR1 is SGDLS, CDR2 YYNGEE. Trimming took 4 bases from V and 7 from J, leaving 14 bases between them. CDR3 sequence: CASSSMTQGEAFF. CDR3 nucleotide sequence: TGTGCCAGCAGCTCTATGACACAGGGTGAAGCTTTCTTT.

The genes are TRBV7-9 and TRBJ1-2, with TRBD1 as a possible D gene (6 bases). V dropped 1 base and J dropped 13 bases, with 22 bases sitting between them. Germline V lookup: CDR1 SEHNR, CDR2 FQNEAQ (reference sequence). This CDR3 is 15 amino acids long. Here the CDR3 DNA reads TGTGCCAGCAGCTTAGAGGGGGATCGAGGACAAAGTTTCACCTTC. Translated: CASSLEGDRGQSFTF.

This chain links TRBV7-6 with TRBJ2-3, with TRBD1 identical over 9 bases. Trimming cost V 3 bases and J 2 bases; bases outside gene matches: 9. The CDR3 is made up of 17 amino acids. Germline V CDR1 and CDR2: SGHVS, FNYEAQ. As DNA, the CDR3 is TGTGCCAGCAGCTTGGGACCGGGACAGGGAGTCACAGATACGCAGTATTTT. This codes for CASSLGPGQGVTDTQYF. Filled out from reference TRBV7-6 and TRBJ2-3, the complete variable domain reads GAGVSQSPRYKVTKRGQDVALRCDPISGHVSLYWYRQALGQGPEFLTYFNYEAQQDKSGLPNDRFSAERPEGSISTLTIQRTEQRDSAMYRCASSLGPGQGVTDTQYFGPGTRLTVL.

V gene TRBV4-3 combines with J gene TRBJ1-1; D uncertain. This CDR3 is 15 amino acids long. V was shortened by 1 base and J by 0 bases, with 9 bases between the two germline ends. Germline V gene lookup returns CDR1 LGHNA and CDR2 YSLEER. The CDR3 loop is CASSQVGGMNTEAFF. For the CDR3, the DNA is TGCGCCAGCAGCCAAGTTGGCGGCATGAACACTGAAGCTTTCTTT.

Written as DNA, the CDR3 is TGTGCCAGCAGCTTGGGGCTAGCGCACAATGAGCAGTTCTTC. This codes for CASSLGLAHNEQFF. The chain has TRBV7-6 and TRBJ2-1; the D gene is possibly TRBD2 (6 bases). The CDR3 is made up of 14 amino acids. The V gene lost 3 bases and the J gene lost 5 bases, with 11 bases spanning the gap. CDR1 is SGHVS and CDR2 is FNYEAQ in the germline V gene. The entire variable domain, with the rest obtained from reference TRBV7-6 and TRBJ2-1, is as follows: GAGVSQSPRYKVTKRGQDVALRCDPISGHVSLYWYRQALGQGPEFLTYFNYEAQQDKSGLPNDRFSAERPEGSISTLTIQRTEQRDSAMYRCASSLGLAHNEQFFGPGTRLTVL.

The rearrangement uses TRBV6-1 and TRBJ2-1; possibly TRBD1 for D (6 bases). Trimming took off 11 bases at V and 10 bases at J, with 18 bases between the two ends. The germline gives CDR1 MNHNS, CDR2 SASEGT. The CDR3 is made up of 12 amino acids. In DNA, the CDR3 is TGTGCCTGCACAGGGATCTCAAAGGAGCAGTTCTTC. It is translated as CACTGISKEQFF.